This TCR beta chain comes out of a study of shared clonotypes between healthy human individuals. Whole-study results and caveats: Non-shared clonotypes had lower generation probabilities than clonotypes shared by all four sorted-subset donors.

This clone showed up just once. Its matching antigen is unknown. Here immunoSEQ multiplex PCR was the method, and the copy in TCRdb shows in-frame clones only, minus some. The data show about 2.4 million clones, around 90% seen once. The V gene's germline CDR1 is DFQATT and CDR2 SNEGSKA (reference sequence). V dropped 6 bases and J dropped 5 bases, with 10 bases sitting between them. CDR3 length: 11 amino acids. The chain uses TRBV20-1 and TRBJ2-5; no firm D call. This receptor was identified in a man aged 18 to 29 in good health. Sequenced sample: naive CD4+ T cells sorted from blood. Subset given: CD45RA+ positively selected. This CDR3 is CSANSEETQYF. The CDR3 DNA reads TGCAGTGCCAACAGTGAGGAGACCCAGTACTTC.